The TCR beta chain under discussion was sequenced for a study of blood T cell repertoires in COVID-19. Turning to the study itself: Whether acute or convalescent, the COVID-19 samples came from the United States, Italy and Spain.

Those who participated ranged in age from roughly 18 to 100 years and resided in roughly 26 US areas. Recovered status in Cohort 3 required two negative PCRs, clearance, or symptom resolution. Germline CDR1 is MNHEY and CDR2 is SMNVEV (reference sequence). The CDR3 has 16 residues. J lost 5 bases, V lost 4 bases, and 11 bases had no gene match. The protocol was immunoSEQ multiplex PCR, while the TCRdb copy is restricted to in-frame clones and leaves out a portion. The table records 200,000 to 250,000 clones, about 89% of them present only once. Sequences were obtained from PBMCs or T cells enriched from blood (not recorded which). This chain connects TRBV27 to TRBJ2-1; 7 bases align to TRBD1. The TCR originated in a woman in her 30s who had recovered from COVID-19. CDR3 amino acids: CASSWLGQDKNNEQFF. The CDR3 DNA is TGTGCCAGCAGTTGGCTTGGACAGGATAAGAACAATGAGCAGTTCTTC.